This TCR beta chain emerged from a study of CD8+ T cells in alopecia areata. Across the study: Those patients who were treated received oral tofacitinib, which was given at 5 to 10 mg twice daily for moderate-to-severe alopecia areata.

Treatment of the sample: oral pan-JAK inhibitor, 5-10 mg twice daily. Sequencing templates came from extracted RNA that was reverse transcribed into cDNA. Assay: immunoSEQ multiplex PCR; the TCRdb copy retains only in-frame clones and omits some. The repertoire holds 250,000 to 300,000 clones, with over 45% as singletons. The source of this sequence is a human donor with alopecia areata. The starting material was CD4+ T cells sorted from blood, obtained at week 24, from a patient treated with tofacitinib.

The CDR3 reads CASSLPESNTEAFF. The CDR3 nucleotides are TGTGCCAGCAGCTTGCCGGAATCGAACACTGAAGCTTTCTTT. This chain connects TRBV11-2 to TRBJ1-1; D remains ambiguous. Germline V gene data show CDR1 as SGHAT and CDR2 as FQNNGV. V was shortened by 3 bases and J by 1 base, with 9 bases between the two germline ends. The CDR3 runs 14 residues.